This passage covers 24 T cell receptor beta chains from one sample sequenced in a study of tumor-infiltrating lymphocytes in localized non-small cell lung cancer. Profiled with immunoSEQ multiplex PCR; TCRdb holds only in-frame clones, not every one. The sample includes approximately 15,000 clones, more than 65% of them seen just once. Sequences were obtained from lung tumor tissue. The receptor source for this set is a human donor with non-small cell lung cancer.

The genes are TRBV9 and TRBJ1-1; D unresolved. CDR1 is SGDLS, CDR2 YYNGEE, per germline. CDR3 length equals 14 residues. V was clipped by 2 bases and J by 1 base, with 9 bases between them. The CDR3 DNA is TGTGCCAGCAGCGTCTCCAGTTGGAACACTGAAGCTTTCTTT. Its protein product is CASSVSSWNTEAFF.

V and J are TRBV9 and TRBJ1-1, with D possibly being TRBD1 (6 bases). Trimming took 0 bases from V and 4 from J, leaving 16 bases between them. Germline loops: CDR1 SGDLS, CDR2 YYNGEE. CDR3 length equals 16 residues. This CDR3 is CASSVGFRGGVTEAFF. CDR3 sequence (DNA): TGTGCCAGCAGCGTAGGTTTCAGGGGAGGCGTCACTGAAGCTTTCTTT.

The chain links TRBV5-8 to TRBJ1-2; no clear D. V was clipped by 1 base and J by 7 bases, with 5 bases between them. The germline CDR1 and CDR2 sequences are SGHTS and YDEGEE. The CDR3 has 11 residues. In nucleotides, the CDR3 is TGTGCCAGCAGCTTGATCTCTGGCTACACCTTC. This gives the protein CASSLISGYTF.

The chain uses TRBV9 and TRBJ2-2; D tentatively fits TRBD1 or TRBD2 (5 bases each). The CDR3 sequence is 14 residues long. Germline CDR1 SGDLS, CDR2 YYNGEE. V was cut by 2 bases and J by 4 bases, with 9 bases left in between. CDR3 region: CASSVGGGTGELFF. The CDR3 region has the DNA TGTGCCAGCAGCGTCGGTGGGGGCACCGGGGAGCTGTTTTTT. The full variable domain, rest sourced from reference TRBV9 and TRBJ2-2, is DSGVTQTPKHLITATGQRVTLRCSPRSGDLSVYWYQQSLDQGLQFLIQYYNGEERAKGNILERFSAQQFPDLHSELNLSSLELGDSALYFCASSVGGGTGELFFGEGSRLTVL.

The chain employs TRBV18 and TRBJ2-7; 10 nucleotides match TRBD1. V trimming: 1 base; J trimming: 5 bases; junction bases outside the gene matches: 2. The CDR3 length is 14 residues. Germline values: CDR1 KGHSH, CDR2 LQKENI. CDR3 loop: CASSPRDRGNEQYF. The CDR3 DNA follows: TGTGCCAGCTCACCACGGGACAGGGGTAACGAGCAGTACTTC.

The rearrangement joins TRBV4-3 to TRBJ2-2; 8 bases are shared with TRBD1. CDR1 LGHNA and CDR2 YSLEER come from the germline V gene. The CDR3 covers 16 residues. V shed 0 bases, J shed 4 bases, and the junction held 4 bases outside the gene matches. CDR3 DNA sequence: TGCGCCAGCAGCCAAGAAAGGACAGGGAGCACCGGGGAGCTGTTTTTT. It codes for CASSQERTGSTGELFF.

This clone came up once. In DNA, the CDR3 is TGTGCCAGCAGTTACTTCCAGGGAGGGGCTCACGAGACCCAGTACTTC. Encoded protein: CASSYFQGGAHETQYF. The rearrangement joins TRBV6-5 to TRBJ2-5, with 7 bases that match TRBD2. Germline values: CDR1 MNHEY, CDR2 SVGAGI. The CDR3 sequence is 16 residues long. Losses at the gene ends were 1 base for V and 5 bases for J; bases not matched to a gene: 10.

The chain uses TRBV5-4 and TRBJ2-1; 8 nucleotides agree with TRBD1. The CDR3 sequence is 15 residues long. In germline, CDR1 is SGHNT, CDR2 YYREEE (reference sequence). V was clipped by 0 bases and J by 5 bases; unmatched bases: 4. The CDR3 DNA follows: TGTGCCAGCAGCTTGGACAGGGGGTTGCACAATGAGCAGTTCTTC. Its protein is CASSLDRGLHNEQFF.

V and J are TRBV4-3 and TRBJ2-2; 8 bases align to TRBD2. Germline lookup yields CDR1 LGHNA and CDR2 YSLEER. Unmatched junction bases numbered 9, after V lost 0 bases and J lost 0 bases. CDR3 size: 19 residues. The CDR3 here is CASSQDTGLAGSNTGELFF. CDR3 bases: TGCGCCAGCAGCCAAGATACTGGGCTAGCGGGTTCGAACACCGGGGAGCTGTTTTTT.

The chain couples TRBV4-2 to TRBJ2-2; a possible D gene is TRBD1 (8 bases). This CDR3 contains 18 residues. The V gene's germline CDR1 is LGHNA and CDR2 YNFKEQ. Trimming cost V 3 bases and J 3 bases, with 20 bases left between them. The CDR3 nucleotides read TGTGCCAGCAGCCACCCCACGGGGGGACAGGAGGACACCGGGGAGCTGTTTTTT. It specifies CASSHPTGGQEDTGELFF.

This chain joins TRBV30 and TRBJ2-1; no firm D call. Trimming took off 3 bases at V and 11 bases at J, with 14 bases between the two ends. Germline V lookup: CDR1 GTSNPN, CDR2 SVGIG (reference sequence). The CDR3 sequence is 12 residues long. The DNA for the CDR3 is TGTGCCTGGAGAACCGGTACAATGAAGCAGTTCTTC. This encodes CAWRTGTMKQFF. Drawing the rest from reference TRBV30 and TRBJ2-1, the complete variable domain is SQTIHQWPATLVQPVGSPLSLECTVEGTSNPNLYWYRQAAGRGLQLLFYSVGIGQISSEVPQNLSASRPQDRQFILSSKKLLLSDSGFYLCAWRTGTMKQFFGPGTRLTVL.

This chain uses TRBV11-2 with TRBJ1-2; 9 bases map to TRBD1. CDR1 is SGHAT and CDR2 is FQNNGV in the germline V gene. V was pared by 0 bases and J by 6 bases, with 8 bases of the junction left unmatched. CDR3 length: 16 residues. The CDR3 here is CASSLDPTGGWDGYTF. The CDR3 DNA is TGTGCCAGCAGCTTAGATCCTACAGGGGGCTGGGATGGCTACACCTTC.

This chain uses TRBV4-3 with TRBJ2-7, with 7 bases aligning to TRBD1. This CDR3 is 14 amino acids long. Trimming removed 1 base from V and 5 bases from J; junction bases left unmatched: 5. CDR1 LGHNA and CDR2 YSLEER come from the germline V gene. The CDR3 DNA is TGCGCCAGCAGCCAAGGCAGGGGGTTGGACGAGCAGTACTTC. Its translation: CASSQGRGLDEQYF.

This clone was detected only a few times. The rearrangement joins TRBV29-1 to TRBJ1-1, with D perhaps matching TRBD1 (5 bases). With 6 bases removed from V and 6 bases from J, the gap between germline ends came to 14 bases. The CDR3 loop spans 12 amino acids. Germline assignment: CDR1 SQVTM and CDR2 ANQGSEA. The CDR3 loop is CSVTGGGSEAFF. The CDR3 DNA follows: TGCAGCGTAACGGGGGGAGGCTCTGAAGCTTTCTTT.

The chain uses TRBV5-8 and TRBJ2-2; unclear D gene. This CDR3 spans 13 amino acids. Germline V gene lookup returns CDR1 SGHTS and CDR2 YDEGEE. The ends were cut back, 4 bases at V and 5 bases at J, with 9 bases in the middle. CDR3 amino acids: CASSPYRTGELFF. DNA for the CDR3: TGTGCCAGCAGCCCCTATCGGACCGGGGAGCTGTTTTTT.

This chain connects TRBV6-5 to TRBJ1-4, with 10 bases matching TRBD1. Germline assignment: CDR1 MNHEY and CDR2 SVGAGI. There are 15 residues in the CDR3. Germline trimming cut 4 bases from V and 6 bases from J; bases unmatched to any gene: 5. CDR3 region: CASSSSGTGDEKLFF. The CDR3 nucleotides read TGTGCCAGCAGTTCCTCCGGGACAGGGGATGAAAAACTGTTTTTT.

This chain joins TRBV16 and TRBJ2-1; TRBD2 matches 8 bases. V was pared by 4 bases and J by 6 bases, with 5 bases of the junction left unmatched. Germline CDR1 is KGHSY and CDR2 is FQNENV. This CDR3 contains 14 residues. Here the CDR3 reads CASSPGLVTNEQFF. In nucleotides, the CDR3 is TGTGCCAGCAGCCCGGGACTAGTTACCAATGAGCAGTTCTTC. The complete variable domain, with remaining parts taken from reference TRBV16 and TRBJ2-1, reads GEEVAQTPKHLVRGEGQKAKLYCAPIKGHSYVFWYQQVLKNEFKFLISFQNENVFDETGMPKERFSAKCLPNSPCSLEIQATKLEDSAVYFCASSPGLVTNEQFFGPGTRLTVL.

The V and J genes are TRBV11-3 and TRBJ1-1; the D is unclear. The germline CDR1 and CDR2 sequences are SGHNT and YENEEA. The CDR3 is made up of 13 amino acids. The germline V and J ends were trimmed by 1 base and 11 bases, with 14 bases remaining between them. CDR3 protein: CASSLAQKEEAFF. The CDR3 bases are TGTGCCAGCAGCTTAGCACAGAAGGAGGAGGCTTTCTTT.

The chain combines TRBV13 with TRBJ2-3; TRBD1 is a possible D gene (5 bases). The ends were cut back, 5 bases at V and 0 bases at J, with 12 bases in the middle. Per the germline V gene, CDR1 is PRHDT and CDR2 is FYEKMQ (reference sequence). The CDR3 has 15 amino acids. In DNA form, the CDR3 reads TGTGCCAGCAGCGACCGCTGGGGCAGCACAGATACGCAGTATTTT. This gives the protein CASSDRWGSTDTQYF.

The rearrangement uses TRBV6-1 and TRBJ2-2, with unresolved D. Per germline, CDR1 MNHNS and CDR2 SASEGT. Trimming stripped 1 base from V and 6 bases from J, with 6 bases between. The length of the CDR3 is 13 residues. Written as DNA, the CDR3 is TGTGCCAGCAGTGAAGACAACTCCGGGGAGCTGTTTTTT. Its protein is CASSEDNSGELFF.

The chain is built from TRBV9 and TRBJ1-2; 7 positions agree with TRBD1. The V segment lost 3 bases and the J segment 0 bases; nucleotides outside the gene matches: 5. This CDR3 is built from 15 residues. Germline V gene sequence: CDR1 SGDLS, CDR2 YYNGEE. The CDR3 DNA sequence: TGTGCCAGCAGCGCTGGGGACAGCCCTAACTATGGCTACACCTTC. Protein product: CASSAGDSPNYGYTF.

The sample holds a few counts of this clone. The rearrangement links TRBV19 to TRBJ1-6, with no clear D. There are 16 residues in the CDR3. The germline CDR1 and CDR2 sequences are LNHDA and SQIVND (reference sequence). The ends were cut back, 6 bases at V and 8 bases at J, with 20 bases in the middle. Here the CDR3 DNA reads TGTGCCAGTAGAAGTCTAACGGGGATGGCTGATTCACCCCTCCACTTT. As protein: CASRSLTGMADSPLHF.

The chain combines TRBV7-8 with TRBJ2-5; D is perhaps TRBD1 (5 bases). CDR3 length: 15 residues. Trimming removed 7 bases from V and 5 bases from J, with 20 bases in between. Germline V gives CDR1 SGHVS, CDR2 FQNEAQ. The CDR3 spells CASTRVPGSEETQYF. The CDR3 coding sequence is TGTGCCAGCACCCGCGTCCCAGGGTCGGAGGAGACCCAGTACTTC. The full variable domain, in which reference TRBV7-8 and TRBJ2-5 provide the parts outside the CDR3, is GAGVSQSPRYKVAKRGQDVALRCDPISGHVSLFWYQQALGQGPEFLTYFQNEAQLDKSGLPSDRFFAERPEGSVSTLKIQRTQQEDSAVYLCASTRVPGSEETQYFGPGTRLLVL.

The rearrangement uses TRBV19 and TRBJ2-5, with 15 bases aligning to TRBD2. V trimming: 6 bases; J trimming: 4 bases; junction bases outside the gene matches: 3. The CDR3 has 15 amino acids. From germline, CDR1 is LNHDA and CDR2 SQIVND (reference sequence). The CDR3 DNA sequence: TGTGCCAGTAGCGGACTAGCGGGGGGGCTAGAGACCCAGTACTTC. The encoded protein is CASSGLAGGLETQYF.